This T cell receptor beta chain was profiled in a study of CD8+ T cells in alopecia areata. This clone showed up just a few times. Treatment given: oral pan-JAK inhibitor, 5-10 mg twice daily. Starting from PBMCs, sorting isolated CD4+ and CD8+ T cells. Germline V gene sequence: CDR1 SEHNR, CDR2 FQNEAQ (reference sequence). V was pared by 2 bases and J by 4 bases, with 12 bases of the junction left unmatched. This CDR3 has 17 residues. As the sequencing template, cDNA was produced by extracting RNA and reverse transcribing it. TCRdb's table, derived via immunoSEQ multiplex PCR, lists solely in-frame clones and lacks some. The table has approximately 180,000 clones, roughly three fifths seen once.

V usage is TRBV7-9 and J usage is TRBJ2-7; 9 bases align to TRBD2. The sequencing used CD4+ T cells sorted from blood, collected between weeks 49 and 50, from a patient treated with tofacitinib. The source of this sequence is a human donor with alopecia areata. This CDR3 is CASSLSGLSSGGYEQYF. CDR3 bases: TGTGCCAGCAGCTTATCGGGGCTGAGTAGCGGGGGTTACGAGCAGTACTTC.